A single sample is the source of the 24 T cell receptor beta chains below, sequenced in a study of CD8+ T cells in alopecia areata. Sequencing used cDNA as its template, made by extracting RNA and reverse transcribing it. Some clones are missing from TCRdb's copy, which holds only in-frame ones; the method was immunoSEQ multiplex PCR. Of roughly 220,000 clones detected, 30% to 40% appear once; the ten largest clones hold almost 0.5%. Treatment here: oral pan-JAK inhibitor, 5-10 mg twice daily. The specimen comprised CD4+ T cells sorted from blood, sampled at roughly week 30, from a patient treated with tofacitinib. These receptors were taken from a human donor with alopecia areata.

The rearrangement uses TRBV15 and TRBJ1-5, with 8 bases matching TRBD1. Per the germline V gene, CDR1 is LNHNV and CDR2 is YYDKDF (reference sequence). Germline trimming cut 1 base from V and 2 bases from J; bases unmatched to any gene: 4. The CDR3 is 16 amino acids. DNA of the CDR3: TGTGCCACCAGCAGAGGGGCGGGACAGGGCAATCAGCCCCAGCATTTT. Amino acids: CATSRGAGQGNQPQHF.

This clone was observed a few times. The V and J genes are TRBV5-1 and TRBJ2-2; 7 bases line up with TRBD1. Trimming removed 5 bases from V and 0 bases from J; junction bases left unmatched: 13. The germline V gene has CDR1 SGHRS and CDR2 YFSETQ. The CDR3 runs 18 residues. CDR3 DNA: TGCGCCAGCAGTTATAACCCCCCGGGACAGTCGAACACCGGGGAGCTGTTTTTT. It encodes CASSYNPPGQSNTGELFF.

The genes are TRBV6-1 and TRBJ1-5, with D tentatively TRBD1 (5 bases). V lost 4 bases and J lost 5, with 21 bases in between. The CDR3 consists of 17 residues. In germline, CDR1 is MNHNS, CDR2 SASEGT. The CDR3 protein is CASSARGLGIDHQPQHF. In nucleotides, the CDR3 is TGTGCCAGCAGTGCTAGGGGCCTCGGCATCGATCATCAGCCCCAGCATTTT.

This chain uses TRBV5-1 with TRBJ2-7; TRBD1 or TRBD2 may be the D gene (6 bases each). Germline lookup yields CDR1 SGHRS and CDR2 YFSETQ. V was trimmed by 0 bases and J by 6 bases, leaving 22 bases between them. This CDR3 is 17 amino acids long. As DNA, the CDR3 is TGCGCCAGCAGCTTGGTCGGGGGCCGGGGAGGTGGTAGCGAGCAGTACTTC. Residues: CASSLVGGRGGGSEQYF.

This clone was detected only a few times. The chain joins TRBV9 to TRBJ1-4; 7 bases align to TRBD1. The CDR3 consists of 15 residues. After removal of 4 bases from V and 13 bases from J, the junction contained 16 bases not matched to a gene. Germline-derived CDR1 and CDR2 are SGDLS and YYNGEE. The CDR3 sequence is CASSPGQYNRKRLFF. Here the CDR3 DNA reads TGTGCCAGCAGCCCGGGACAGTACAATCGGAAAAGACTGTTTTTT.

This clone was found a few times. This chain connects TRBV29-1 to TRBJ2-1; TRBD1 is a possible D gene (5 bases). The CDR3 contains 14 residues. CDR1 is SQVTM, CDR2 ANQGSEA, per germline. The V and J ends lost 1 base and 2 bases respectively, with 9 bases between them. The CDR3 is CSVEGGQTYNEQFF. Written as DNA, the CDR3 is TGCAGCGTTGAAGGCGGACAAACCTACAATGAGCAGTTCTTC.

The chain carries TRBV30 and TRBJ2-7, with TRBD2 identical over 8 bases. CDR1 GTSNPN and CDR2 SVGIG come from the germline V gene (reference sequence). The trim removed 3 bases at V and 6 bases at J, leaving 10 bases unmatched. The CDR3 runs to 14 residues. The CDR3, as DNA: TGTGCCTGGAGCCATGACGGGAGGGTATCCGAGCAGTACTTC. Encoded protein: CAWSHDGRVSEQYF.

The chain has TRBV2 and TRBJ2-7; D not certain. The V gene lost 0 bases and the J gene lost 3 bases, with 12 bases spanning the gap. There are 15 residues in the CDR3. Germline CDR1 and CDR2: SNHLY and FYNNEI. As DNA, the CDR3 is TGTGCCAGCAGTGAAGCGCTGGGCGCTAACTACGAGCAGTACTTC. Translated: CASSEALGANYEQYF.

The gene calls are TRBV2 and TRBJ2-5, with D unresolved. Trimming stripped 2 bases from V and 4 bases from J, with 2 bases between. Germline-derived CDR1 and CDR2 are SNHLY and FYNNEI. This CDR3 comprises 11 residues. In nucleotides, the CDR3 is TGTGCCAGCAGTGAAACAGAGACCCAGTACTTC. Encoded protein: CASSETETQYF.

In DNA form, the CDR3 reads TGTGCCAGCAGCTTGGGTCACTACGAGCAGTACTTC. Encoded protein: CASSLGHYEQYF. The chain is built from TRBV5-6 and TRBJ2-7; no reliable D call. The germline gives CDR1 SGHDT, CDR2 YYEEEE. Trimming removed 0 bases at V and 3 bases at J, with 4 bases between. The CDR3 totals 12 residues.

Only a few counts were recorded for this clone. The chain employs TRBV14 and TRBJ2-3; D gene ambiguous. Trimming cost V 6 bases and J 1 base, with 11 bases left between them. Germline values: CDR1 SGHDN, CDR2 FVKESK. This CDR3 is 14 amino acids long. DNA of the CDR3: TGTGCCAGCAGACTGACATCCCGCACAGATACGCAGTATTTT. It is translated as CASRLTSRTDTQYF.

The CDR3 DNA reads as TGTGCCAGCAGCTCCGGGGGTCACGAGCAGTACTTC. Residues: CASSSGGHEQYF. This chain uses TRBV7-2 with TRBJ2-7, with D maybe TRBD2 (6 bases). The germline CDR1 and CDR2 sequences are SGHTA and FQGNSA. Trimming removed 4 bases from V and 5 bases from J, with 9 bases in between. This CDR3 is built from 12 residues.

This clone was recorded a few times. CDR3 sequence reads: CSPGVSNTEAFF. Here the CDR3 DNA reads TGCAGCCCGGGGGTCTCGAACACTGAAGCTTTCTTT. This chain connects TRBV29-1 to TRBJ1-1; weak D call: TRBD1 (5 bases). The CDR3 runs to 12 residues. Trimming took off 8 bases at V and 1 base at J, with 11 bases between the two ends. Germline V lookup: CDR1 SQVTM, CDR2 ANQGSEA.

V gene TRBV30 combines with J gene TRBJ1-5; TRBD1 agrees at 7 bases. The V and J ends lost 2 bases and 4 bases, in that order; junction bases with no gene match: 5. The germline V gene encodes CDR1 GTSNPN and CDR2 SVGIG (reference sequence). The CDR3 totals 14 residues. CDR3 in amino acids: CAWSLSGGNQPQHF. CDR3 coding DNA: TGTGCCTGGAGTCTCTCAGGGGGGAATCAGCCCCAGCATTTT.

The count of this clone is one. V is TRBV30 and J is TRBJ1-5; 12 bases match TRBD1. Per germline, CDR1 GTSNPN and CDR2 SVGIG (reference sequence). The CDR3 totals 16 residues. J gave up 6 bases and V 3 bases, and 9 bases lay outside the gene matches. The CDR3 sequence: CAWSKPGQGAGQPQHF. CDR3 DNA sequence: TGTGCCTGGAGCAAACCGGGACAGGGGGCCGGTCAGCCCCAGCATTTT.

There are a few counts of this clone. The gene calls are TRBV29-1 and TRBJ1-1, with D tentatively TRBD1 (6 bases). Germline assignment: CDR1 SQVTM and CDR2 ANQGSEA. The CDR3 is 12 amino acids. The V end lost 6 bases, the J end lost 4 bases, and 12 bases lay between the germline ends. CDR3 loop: CSVRGFFTEAFF. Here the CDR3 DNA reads TGCAGCGTCAGGGGTTTCTTCACTGAAGCTTTCTTT.

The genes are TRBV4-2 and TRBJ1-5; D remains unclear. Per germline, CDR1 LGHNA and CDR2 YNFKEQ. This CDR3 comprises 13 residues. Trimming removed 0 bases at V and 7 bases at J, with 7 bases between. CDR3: CASSQDEYQPQHF. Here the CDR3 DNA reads TGTGCCAGCAGCCAAGATGAGTACCAGCCCCAGCATTTT.

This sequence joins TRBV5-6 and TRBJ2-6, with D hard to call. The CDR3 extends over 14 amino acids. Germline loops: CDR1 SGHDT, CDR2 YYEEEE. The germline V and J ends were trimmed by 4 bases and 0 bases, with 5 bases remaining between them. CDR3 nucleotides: TGTGCCAGCAGCGCCAGCTCTGGGGCCAACGTCCTGACTTTC. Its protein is CASSASSGANVLTF.

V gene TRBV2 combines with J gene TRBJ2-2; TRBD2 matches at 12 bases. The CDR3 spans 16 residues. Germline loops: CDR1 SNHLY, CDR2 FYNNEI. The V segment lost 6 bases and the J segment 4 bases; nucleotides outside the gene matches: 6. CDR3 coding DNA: TGTGCCAGCAGAGGGGGACTAGCGGGCAGCACCGGGGAGCTGTTTTTT. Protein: CASRGGLAGSTGELFF. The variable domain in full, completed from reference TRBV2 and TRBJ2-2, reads EPEVTQTPSHQVTQMGQEVILRCVPISNHLYFYWYRQILGQKVEFLVSFYNNEISEKSEIFDDQFSVERPDGSNFTLKIRSTKLEDSAMYFCASRGGLAGSTGELFFGEGSRLTVL.

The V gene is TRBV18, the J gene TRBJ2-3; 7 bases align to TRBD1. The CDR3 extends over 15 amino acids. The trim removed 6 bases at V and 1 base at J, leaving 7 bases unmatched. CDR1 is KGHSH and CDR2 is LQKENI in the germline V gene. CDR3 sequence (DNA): TGTGCCAGCTCGCAAAACAGGGGCCGCACAGATACGCAGTATTTT. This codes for CASSQNRGRTDTQYF.

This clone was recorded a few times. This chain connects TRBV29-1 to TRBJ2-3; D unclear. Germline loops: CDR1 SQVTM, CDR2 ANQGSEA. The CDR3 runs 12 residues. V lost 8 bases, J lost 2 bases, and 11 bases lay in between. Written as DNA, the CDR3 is TGCAGCTATCCTATTAACACAGATACGCAGTATTTT. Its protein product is CSYPINTDTQYF.

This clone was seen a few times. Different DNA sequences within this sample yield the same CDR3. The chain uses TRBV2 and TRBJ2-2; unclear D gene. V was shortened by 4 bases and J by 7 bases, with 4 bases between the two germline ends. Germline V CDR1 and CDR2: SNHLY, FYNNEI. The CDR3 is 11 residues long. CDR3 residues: CASSGLGELFF. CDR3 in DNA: TGTGCCAGCAGTGGTCTCGGGGAGCTGTTTTTT.

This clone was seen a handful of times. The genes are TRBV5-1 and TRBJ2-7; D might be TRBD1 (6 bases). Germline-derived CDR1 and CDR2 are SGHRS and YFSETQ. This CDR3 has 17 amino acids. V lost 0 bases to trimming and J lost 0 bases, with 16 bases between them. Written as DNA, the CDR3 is TGCGCCAGCAGCTTGGCCGCGAACAGGGTCGTCTCCTACGAGCAGTACTTC. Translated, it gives CASSLAANRVVSYEQYF.

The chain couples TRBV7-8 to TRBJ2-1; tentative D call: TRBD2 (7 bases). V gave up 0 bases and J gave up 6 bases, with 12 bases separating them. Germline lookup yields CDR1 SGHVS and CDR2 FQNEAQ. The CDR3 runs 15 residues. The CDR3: CASSLAAGAGNEQFF. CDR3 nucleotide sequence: TGTGCCAGCAGCTTAGCGGCGGGGGCGGGCAATGAGCAGTTCTTC. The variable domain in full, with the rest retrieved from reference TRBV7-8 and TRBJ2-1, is GAGVSQSPRYKVAKRGQDVALRCDPISGHVSLFWYQQALGQGPEFLTYFQNEAQLDKSGLPSDRFFAERPEGSVSTLKIQRTQQEDSAVYLCASSLAAGAGNEQFFGPGTRLTVL.